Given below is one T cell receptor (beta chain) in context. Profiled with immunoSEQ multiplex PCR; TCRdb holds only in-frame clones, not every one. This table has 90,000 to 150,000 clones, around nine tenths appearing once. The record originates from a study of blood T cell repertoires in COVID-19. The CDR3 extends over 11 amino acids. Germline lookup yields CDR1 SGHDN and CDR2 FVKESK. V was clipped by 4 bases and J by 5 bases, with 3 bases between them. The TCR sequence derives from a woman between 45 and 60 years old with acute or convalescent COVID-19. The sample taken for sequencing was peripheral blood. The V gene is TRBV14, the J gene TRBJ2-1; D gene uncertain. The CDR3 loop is CASSPDNEQFF. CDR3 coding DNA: TGTGCCAGCAGCCCGGACAATGAGCAGTTCTTC.